This T cell receptor (beta chain) was observed in a study of beta chain features in type 1 diabetes. The overall study: Over all samples combined, some 110 million sorted cells were examined.

Trimming cost V 4 bases and J 9 bases; bases outside gene matches: 9. The CDR3 covers 15 residues. The germline V gene encodes CDR1 LGHNA and CDR2 YSLEER. Overall study results and limits: Whether HLA type influences TCRB rearrangement remained unresolved here.

Central memory, naive, regulatory and stem cell-like memory CD4+ cells were sorted by CD45RO/CCR7/CD25/CD127/CD95/CD27. Only a few counts were recorded for this clone. As yet, its antigen is unknown. A far larger clone differs by one base, so this is likely a read error. Since all of the isolated RNA was reverse transcribed, expressed TCRB transcripts were what got sequenced. Naive, central memory and regulatory T cell samples averaged roughly 3.8 million reads. TCRdb keeps only in-frame clones here, not all; method: immunoSEQ multiplex PCR. The sample comprises around 290,000 clones, 8% of which are singletons, and more than 0.8% rests with the top ten.

This receptor was taken from a woman between 18 and 30 years old in good health. The specimen sequenced was central memory CD4+ T cells from blood. V is TRBV4-3 and J is TRBJ2-1, with 10 bases fitting TRBD1. The CDR3, as DNA: TGCGCCAGCAGCCCCGGGACAGGGGATCGTGGTGAGCAGTTCTTC. It codes for CASSPGTGDRGEQFF.